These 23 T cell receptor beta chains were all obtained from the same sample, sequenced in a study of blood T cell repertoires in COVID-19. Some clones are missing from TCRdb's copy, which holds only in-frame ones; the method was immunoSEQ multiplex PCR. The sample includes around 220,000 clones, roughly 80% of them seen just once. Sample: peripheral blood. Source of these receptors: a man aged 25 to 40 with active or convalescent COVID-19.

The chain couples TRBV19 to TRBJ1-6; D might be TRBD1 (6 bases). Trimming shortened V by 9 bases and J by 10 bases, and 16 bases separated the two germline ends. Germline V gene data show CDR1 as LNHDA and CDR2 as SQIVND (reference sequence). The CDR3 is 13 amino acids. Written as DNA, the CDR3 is TGTGCCAGCAATACAGGGCCCTACTCACCCCTCCACTTT. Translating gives CASNTGPYSPLHF.

This chain's CDR3 is CASSLPGLAETQYF. The CDR3 region has the DNA TGTGCCAGCAGCTTACCGGGACTAGCGGAGACCCAGTACTTC. This chain links TRBV7-2 with TRBJ2-5, with 10 nucleotides matching TRBD2. This CDR3 has 14 residues. The V segment lost 2 bases and the J segment 5 bases; nucleotides outside the gene matches: 2. Looked up from germline, CDR1 is SGHTA and CDR2 is FQGNSA.

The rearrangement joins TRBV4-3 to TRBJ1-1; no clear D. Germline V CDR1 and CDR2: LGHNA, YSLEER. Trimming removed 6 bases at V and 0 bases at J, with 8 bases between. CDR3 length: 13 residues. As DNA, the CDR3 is TGCGCCAGCAGTGTAACAGTGAACACTGAAGCTTTCTTT. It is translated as CASSVTVNTEAFF.

CDR3 sequence reads: CASKTETEAFF. DNA for the CDR3: TGTGCCAGCAAAACAGAGACTGAAGCTTTCTTT. This sequence joins TRBV25-1 and TRBJ1-1; unclear D gene. The CDR3 spans 11 residues. Germline CDR1 reads MGHDK; CDR2 reads SYGVNS. The ends were cut back, 7 bases at V and 5 bases at J, with 8 bases in the middle.

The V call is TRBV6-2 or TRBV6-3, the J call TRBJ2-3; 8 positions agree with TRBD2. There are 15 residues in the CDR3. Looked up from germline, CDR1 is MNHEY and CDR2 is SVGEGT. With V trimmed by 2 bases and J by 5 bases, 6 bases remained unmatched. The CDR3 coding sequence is TGTGCCAGCAGTTACCAGGGACTAGTAGGAGATACGCAGTATTTT. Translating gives CASSYQGLVGDTQYF.

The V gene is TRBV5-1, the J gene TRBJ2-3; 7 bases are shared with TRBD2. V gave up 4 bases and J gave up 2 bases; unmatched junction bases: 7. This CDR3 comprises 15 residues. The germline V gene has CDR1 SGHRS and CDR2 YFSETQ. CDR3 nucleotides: TGCGCCAGCAGCCGGACTAGTTCCTCCACAGATACGCAGTATTTT. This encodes CASSRTSSSTDTQYF.

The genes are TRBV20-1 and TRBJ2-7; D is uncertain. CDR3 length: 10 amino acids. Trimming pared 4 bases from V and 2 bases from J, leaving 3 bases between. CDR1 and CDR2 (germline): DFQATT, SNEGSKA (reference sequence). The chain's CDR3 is CSATPYEQYF. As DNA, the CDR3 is TGCAGTGCTACTCCCTACGAGCAGTACTTC.

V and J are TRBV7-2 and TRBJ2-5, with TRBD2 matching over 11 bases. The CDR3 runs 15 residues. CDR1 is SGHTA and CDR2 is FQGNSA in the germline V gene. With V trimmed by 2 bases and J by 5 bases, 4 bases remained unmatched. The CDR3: CASSLWASGGETQYF. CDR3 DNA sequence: TGTGCCAGCAGCTTATGGGCTAGCGGGGGGGAGACCCAGTACTTC.

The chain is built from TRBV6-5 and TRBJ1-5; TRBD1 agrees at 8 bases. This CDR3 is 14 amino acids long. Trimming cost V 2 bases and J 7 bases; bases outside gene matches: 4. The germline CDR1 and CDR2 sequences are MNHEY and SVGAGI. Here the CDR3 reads CASSYRHRGQPQHF. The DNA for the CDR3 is TGTGCCAGCAGTTACAGACACAGGGGGCAGCCCCAGCATTTT.

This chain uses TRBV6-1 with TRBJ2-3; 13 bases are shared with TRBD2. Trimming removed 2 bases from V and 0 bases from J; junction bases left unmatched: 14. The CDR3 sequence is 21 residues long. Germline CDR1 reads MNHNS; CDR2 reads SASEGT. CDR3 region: CASSERTSLAGGPWSTDTQYF. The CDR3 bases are TGTGCCAGCAGTGAAAGGACCTCACTAGCGGGAGGGCCCTGGAGCACAGATACGCAGTATTTT.

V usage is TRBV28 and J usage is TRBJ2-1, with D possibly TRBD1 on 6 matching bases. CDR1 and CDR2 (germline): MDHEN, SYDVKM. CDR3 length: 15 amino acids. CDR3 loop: CATQQGPDVNNEQFF. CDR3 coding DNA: TGTGCTACGCAGCAGGGGCCGGATGTAAACAATGAGCAGTTCTTC. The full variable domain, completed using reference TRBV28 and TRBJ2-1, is DVKVTQSSRYLVKRTGEKVFLECVQDMDHENMFWYRQDPGLGLRLIYFSYDVKMKEKGDIPEGYSVSREKKERFSLILESASTNQTSMYLCATQQGPDVNNEQFFGPGTRLTVL.

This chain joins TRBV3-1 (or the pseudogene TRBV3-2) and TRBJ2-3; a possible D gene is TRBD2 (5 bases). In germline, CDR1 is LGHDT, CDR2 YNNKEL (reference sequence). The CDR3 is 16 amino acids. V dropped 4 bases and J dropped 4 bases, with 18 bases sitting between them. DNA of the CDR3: TGTGCCAGCAGCCCTCAAGGACGTCTAGCAGCAGATACGCAGTATTTT. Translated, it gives CASSPQGRLAADTQYF.

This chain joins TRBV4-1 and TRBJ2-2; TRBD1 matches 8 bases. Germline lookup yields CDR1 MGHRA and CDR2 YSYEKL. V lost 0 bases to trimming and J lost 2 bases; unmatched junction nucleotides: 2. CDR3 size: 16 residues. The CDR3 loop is CASSQDPGGNTGELFF. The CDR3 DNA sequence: TGCGCCAGCAGCCAAGATCCAGGGGGCAACACCGGGGAGCTGTTTTTT.

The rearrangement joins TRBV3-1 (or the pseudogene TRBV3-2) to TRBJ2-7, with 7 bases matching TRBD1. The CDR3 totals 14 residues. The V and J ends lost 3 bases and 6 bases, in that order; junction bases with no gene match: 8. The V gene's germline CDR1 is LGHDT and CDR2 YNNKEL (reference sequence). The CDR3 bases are TGTGCCAGCAGCCACTTACGACAGGGTAGCGAGCAGTACTTC. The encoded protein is CASSHLRQGSEQYF.

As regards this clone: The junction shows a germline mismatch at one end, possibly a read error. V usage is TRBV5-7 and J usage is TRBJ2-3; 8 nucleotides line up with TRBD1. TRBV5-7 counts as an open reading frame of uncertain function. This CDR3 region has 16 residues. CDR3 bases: TGTGCCAGCGGCTTGGTGCAGGGGGCAGGCACAGATACGCAGTATTTT. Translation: CASGLVQGAGTDTQYF.

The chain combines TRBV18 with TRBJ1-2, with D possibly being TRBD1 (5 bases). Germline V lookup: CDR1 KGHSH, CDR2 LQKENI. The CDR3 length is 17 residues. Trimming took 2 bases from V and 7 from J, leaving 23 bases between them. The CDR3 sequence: CASSPLLPGKDVSGYTF. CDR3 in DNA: TGTGCCAGCTCACCATTACTTCCAGGGAAGGATGTCTCTGGCTACACCTTC.

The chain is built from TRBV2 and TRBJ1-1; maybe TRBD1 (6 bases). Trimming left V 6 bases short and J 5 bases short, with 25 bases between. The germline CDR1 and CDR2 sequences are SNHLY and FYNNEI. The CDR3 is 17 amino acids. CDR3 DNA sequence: TGTGCCAGCAGAGAGAGAGGAGTGGGGGCTGGGGGTACTGAAGCTTTCTTT. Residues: CASRERGVGAGGTEAFF.

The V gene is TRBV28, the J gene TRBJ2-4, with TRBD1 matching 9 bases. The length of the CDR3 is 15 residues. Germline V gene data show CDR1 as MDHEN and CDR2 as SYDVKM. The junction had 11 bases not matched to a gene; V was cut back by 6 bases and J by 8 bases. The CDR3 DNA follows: TGTGCCAGCAGGGAACAGGGGGCCGGTAGAGACATTCAGTACTTC. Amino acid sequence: CASREQGAGRDIQYF.

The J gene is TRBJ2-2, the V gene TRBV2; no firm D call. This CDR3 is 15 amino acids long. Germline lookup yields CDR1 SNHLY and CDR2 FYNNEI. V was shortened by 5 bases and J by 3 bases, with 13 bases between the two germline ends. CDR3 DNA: TGTGCCAGCAGTCAATCAGGCTCATACACCGGGGAGCTGTTTTTT. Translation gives CASSQSGSYTGELFF.

The CDR3 DNA reads TGTGCCAGCAGCTTGGTCAGTAATTCACCCCTCCACTTT. This translates into CASSLVSNSPLHF. The chain joins TRBV7-3 to TRBJ1-6; D gene uncertain. Germline values: CDR1 SGHTA, CDR2 FQGTGA. This CDR3 has 13 amino acids. Between the trimmed V and J ends, which lost 3 bases and 6 bases, there was a span of 6 bases.

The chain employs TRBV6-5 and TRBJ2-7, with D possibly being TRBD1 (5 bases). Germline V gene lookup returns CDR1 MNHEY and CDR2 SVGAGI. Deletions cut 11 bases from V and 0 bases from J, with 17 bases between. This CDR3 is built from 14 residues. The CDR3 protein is CASQLQGTSYEQYF. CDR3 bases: TGTGCCTCCCAGCTCCAGGGTACCTCCTACGAGCAGTACTTC.

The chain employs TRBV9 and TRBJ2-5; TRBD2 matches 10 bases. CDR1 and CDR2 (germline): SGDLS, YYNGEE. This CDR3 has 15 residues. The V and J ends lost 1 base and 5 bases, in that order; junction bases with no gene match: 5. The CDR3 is CASSVLAGVRETQYF. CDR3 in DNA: TGTGCCAGCAGCGTACTAGCGGGAGTTAGGGAGACCCAGTACTTC.

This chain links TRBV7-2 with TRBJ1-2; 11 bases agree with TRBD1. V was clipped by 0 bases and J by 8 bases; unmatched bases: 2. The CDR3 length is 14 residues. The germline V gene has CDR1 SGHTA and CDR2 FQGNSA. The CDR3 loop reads CASSLAGQGEGYTF. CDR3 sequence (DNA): TGTGCCAGCAGCTTAGCGGGACAGGGGGAAGGCTACACCTTC. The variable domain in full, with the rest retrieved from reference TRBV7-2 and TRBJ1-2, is GAGVSQSPSNKVTEKGKDVELRCDPISGHTALYWYRQSLGQGLEFLIYFQGNSAPDKSGLPSDRFSAERTGGSVSTLTIQRTQQEDSAVYLCASSLAGQGEGYTFGSGTRLTVV.